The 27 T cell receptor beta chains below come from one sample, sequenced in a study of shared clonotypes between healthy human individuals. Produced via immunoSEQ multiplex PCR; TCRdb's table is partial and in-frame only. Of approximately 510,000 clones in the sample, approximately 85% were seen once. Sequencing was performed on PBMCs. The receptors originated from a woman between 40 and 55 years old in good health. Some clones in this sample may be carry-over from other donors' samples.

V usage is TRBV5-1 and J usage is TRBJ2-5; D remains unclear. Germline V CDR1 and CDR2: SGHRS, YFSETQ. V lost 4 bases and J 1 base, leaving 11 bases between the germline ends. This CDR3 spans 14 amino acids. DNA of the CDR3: TGCGCCAGCAGCCTGAGAAAAGGCCAAGAGACCCAGTACTTC. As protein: CASSLRKGQETQYF.

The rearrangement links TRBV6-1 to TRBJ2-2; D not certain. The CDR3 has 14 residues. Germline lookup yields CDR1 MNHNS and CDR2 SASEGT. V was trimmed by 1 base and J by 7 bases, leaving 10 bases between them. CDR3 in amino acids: CASSEVTVYGELFF. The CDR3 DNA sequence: TGTGCCAGCAGTGAAGTAACAGTTTACGGGGAGCTGTTTTTT.

The CDR3 loop reads CASLSPGNTIYF. For the CDR3, the DNA is TGTGCCAGCTTGTCGCCTGGAAACACCATATATTTT. The V gene is TRBV28, the J gene TRBJ1-3; D is ambiguous. Trimming stripped 8 bases from V and 2 bases from J, with 7 bases between. The germline CDR1 and CDR2 sequences are MDHEN and SYDVKM. The CDR3 is 12 residues long.

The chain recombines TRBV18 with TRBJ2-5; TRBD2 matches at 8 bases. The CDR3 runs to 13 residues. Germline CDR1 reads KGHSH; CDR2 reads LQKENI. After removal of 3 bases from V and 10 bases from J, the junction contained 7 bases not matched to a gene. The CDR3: CASSPSTSASQYF. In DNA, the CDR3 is TGTGCCAGCTCACCGTCGACTAGCGCCAGCCAGTACTTC.

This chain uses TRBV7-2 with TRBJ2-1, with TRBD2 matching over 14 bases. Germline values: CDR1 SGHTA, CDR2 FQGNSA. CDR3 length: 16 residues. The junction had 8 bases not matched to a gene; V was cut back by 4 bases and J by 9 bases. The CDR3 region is CASSSRLAGGPREQFF. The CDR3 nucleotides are TGTGCCAGCAGCTCGAGACTAGCGGGAGGGCCCCGTGAGCAGTTCTTC.

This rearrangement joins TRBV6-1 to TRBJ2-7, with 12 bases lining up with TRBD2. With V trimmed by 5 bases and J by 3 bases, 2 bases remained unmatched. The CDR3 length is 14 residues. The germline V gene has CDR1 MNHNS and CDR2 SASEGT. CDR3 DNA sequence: TGTGCCAGCAGTACACTAGCGGGAGGCTACGAGCAGTACTTC. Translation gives CASSTLAGGYEQYF.

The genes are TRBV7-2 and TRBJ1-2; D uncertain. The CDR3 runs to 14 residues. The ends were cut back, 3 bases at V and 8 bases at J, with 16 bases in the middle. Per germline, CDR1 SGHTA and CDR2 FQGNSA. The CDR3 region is CASSFRTEPSGYTF. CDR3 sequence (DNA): TGTGCCAGCAGCTTCCGCACAGAGCCCTCGGGCTACACCTTC.

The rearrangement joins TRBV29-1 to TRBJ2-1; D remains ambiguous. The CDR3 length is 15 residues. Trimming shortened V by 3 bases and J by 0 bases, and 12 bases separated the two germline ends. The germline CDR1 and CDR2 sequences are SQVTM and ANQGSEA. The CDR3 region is CSVEERISSYNEQFF. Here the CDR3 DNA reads TGCAGCGTTGAGGAGAGGATAAGCTCCTACAATGAGCAGTTCTTC.

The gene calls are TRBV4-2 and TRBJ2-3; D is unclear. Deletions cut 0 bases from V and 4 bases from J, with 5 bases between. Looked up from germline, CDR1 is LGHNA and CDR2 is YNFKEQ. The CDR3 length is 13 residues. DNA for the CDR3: TGTGCCAGCAGCCAAGATCTGCCAGATACGCAGTATTTT. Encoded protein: CASSQDLPDTQYF.

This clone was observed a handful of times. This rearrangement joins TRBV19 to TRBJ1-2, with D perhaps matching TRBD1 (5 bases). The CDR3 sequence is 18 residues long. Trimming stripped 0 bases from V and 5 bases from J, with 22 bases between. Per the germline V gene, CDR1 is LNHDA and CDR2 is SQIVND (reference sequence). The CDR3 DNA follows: TGTGCCAGTAGTATAGAAGTCTCGGGAGACAGAAGAGGGTATGGCTACACCTTC. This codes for CASSIEVSGDRRGYGYTF.

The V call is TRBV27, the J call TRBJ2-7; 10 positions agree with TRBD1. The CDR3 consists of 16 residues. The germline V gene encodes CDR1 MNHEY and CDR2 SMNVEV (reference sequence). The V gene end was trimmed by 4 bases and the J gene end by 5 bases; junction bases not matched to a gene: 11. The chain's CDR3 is CASSYDRGTGVNEQYF. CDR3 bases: TGTGCCAGCAGTTACGACCGAGGGACAGGGGTCAACGAGCAGTACTTC.

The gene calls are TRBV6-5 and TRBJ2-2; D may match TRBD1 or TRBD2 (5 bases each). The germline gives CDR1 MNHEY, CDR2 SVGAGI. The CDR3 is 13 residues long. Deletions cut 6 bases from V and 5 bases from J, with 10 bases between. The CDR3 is CASSFRETGELFF. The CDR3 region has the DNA TGTGCCAGCAGCTTCAGGGAGACCGGGGAGCTGTTTTTT.

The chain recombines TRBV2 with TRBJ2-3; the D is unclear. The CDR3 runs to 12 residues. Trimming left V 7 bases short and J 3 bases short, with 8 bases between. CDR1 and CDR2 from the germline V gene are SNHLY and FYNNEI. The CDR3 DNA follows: TGTGCCAGCAATCTAGAGACAGATACGCAGTATTTT. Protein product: CASNLETDTQYF.

The CDR3, as DNA: TGCGCCAGCAGCAAACTAGCGGACACCGGGGAGCTGTTTTTT. Protein sequence: CASSKLADTGELFF. The genes are TRBV5-1 and TRBJ2-2; TRBD2 matches at 8 bases. The CDR3 extends over 14 amino acids. Germline V gene sequence: CDR1 SGHRS, CDR2 YFSETQ. With 4 bases clipped from V and 3 bases from J, the junction kept 2 bases outside the gene matches.

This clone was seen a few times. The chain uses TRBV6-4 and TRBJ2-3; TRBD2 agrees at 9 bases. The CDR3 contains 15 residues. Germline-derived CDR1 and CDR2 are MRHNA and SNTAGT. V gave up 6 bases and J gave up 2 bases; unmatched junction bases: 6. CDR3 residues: CASSQTSGYTDTQYF. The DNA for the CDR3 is TGTGCCAGCAGCCAGACTAGCGGCTACACAGATACGCAGTATTTT.

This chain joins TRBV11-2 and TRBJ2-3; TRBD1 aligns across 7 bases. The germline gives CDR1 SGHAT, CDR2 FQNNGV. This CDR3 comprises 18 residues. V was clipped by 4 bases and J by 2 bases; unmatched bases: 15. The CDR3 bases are TGTGCCAGCAGCTCCGGGACAGACCGACTGACACCCACAGATACGCAGTATTTT. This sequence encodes CASSSGTDRLTPTDTQYF.

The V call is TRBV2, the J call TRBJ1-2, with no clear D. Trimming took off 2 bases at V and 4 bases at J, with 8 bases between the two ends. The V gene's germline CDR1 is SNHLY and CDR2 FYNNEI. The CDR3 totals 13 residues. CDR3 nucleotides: TGTGCCAGCAGTGAACTACAAGTCTATGGCTACACCTTC. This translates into CASSELQVYGYTF.

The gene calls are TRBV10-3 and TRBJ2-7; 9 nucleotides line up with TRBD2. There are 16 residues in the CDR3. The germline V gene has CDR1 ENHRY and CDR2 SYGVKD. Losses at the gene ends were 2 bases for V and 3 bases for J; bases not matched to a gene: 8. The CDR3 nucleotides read TGTGCCATCAGTGAGGGTCGGAGCGGGAGGTTCTACGAGCAGTACTTC. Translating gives CAISEGRSGRFYEQYF.

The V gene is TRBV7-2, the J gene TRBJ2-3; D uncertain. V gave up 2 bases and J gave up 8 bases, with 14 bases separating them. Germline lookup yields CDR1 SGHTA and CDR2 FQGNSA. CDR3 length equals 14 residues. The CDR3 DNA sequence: TGTGCCAGCAGCTTACTTGAGTATTTTGGTACGCAGTATTTT. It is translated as CASSLLEYFGTQYF.

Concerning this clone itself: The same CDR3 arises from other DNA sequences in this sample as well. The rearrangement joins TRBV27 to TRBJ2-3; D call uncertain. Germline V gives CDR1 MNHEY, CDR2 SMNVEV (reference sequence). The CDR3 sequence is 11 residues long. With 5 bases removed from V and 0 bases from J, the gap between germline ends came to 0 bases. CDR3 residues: CASSSTDTQYF. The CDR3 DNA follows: TGTGCCAGCAGTAGCACAGATACGCAGTATTTT.

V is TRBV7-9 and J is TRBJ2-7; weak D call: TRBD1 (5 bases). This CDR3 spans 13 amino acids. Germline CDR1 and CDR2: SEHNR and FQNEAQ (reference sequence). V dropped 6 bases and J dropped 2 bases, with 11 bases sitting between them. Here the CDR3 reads CASSSPGPYEQYF. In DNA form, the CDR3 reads TGTGCCAGCAGTTCACCAGGGCCCTACGAGCAGTACTTC.

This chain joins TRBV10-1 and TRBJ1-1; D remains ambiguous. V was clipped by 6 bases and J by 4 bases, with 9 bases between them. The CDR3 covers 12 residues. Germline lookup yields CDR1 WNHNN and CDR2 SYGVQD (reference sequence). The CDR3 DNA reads TGCGCCAGCAGCGATGACTCCACTGAAGCTTTCTTT. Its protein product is CASSDDSTEAFF.

For the CDR3, the DNA is TGCAGCGCTGAGGTAGGACAGGGTAGAGGGGCTTTCTTT. As protein: CSAEVGQGRGAFF. The chain carries TRBV29-1 and TRBJ1-1; 8 bases map to TRBD1. The J segment lost 11 bases and the V segment lost 7 bases, leaving 15 bases of the junction unmatched. CDR3 length: 13 amino acids. Germline CDR1 is SQVTM and CDR2 is ANQGSEA.

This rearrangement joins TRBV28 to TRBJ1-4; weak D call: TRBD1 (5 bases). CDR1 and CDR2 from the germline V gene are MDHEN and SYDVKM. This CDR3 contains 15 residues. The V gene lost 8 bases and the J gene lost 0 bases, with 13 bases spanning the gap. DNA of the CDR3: TGTGCCAGCTCGATTATGGGGGCAACTAATGAAAAACTGTTTTTT. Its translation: CASSIMGATNEKLFF.

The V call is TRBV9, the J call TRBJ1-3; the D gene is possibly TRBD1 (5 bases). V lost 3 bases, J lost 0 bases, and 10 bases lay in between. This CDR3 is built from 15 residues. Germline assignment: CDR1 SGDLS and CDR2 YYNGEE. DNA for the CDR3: TGTGCCAGCAGCGCGGGACGGAGCTCTGGAAACACCATATATTTT. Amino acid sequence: CASSAGRSSGNTIYF. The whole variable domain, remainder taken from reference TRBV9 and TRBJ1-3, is DSGVTQTPKHLITATGQRVTLRCSPRSGDLSVYWYQQSLDQGLQFLIQYYNGEERAKGNILERFSAQQFPDLHSELNLSSLELGDSALYFCASSAGRSSGNTIYFGEGSWLTVV.

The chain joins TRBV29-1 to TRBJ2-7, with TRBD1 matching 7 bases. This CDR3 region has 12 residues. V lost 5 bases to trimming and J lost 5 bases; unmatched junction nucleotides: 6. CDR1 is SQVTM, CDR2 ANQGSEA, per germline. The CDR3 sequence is CSVRRGPDEQYF. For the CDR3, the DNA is TGCAGCGTTAGAAGGGGGCCCGACGAGCAGTACTTC.

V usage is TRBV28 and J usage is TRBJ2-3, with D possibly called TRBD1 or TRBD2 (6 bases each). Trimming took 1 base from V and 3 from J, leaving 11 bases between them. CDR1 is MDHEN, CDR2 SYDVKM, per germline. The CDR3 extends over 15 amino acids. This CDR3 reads CASSLLGGATDTQYF. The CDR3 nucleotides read TGTGCCAGCAGTTTATTGGGGGGCGCGACAGATACGCAGTATTTT.